The 21 T cell receptor beta chains given below trace back to one sample, sequenced in a study of tumor-infiltrating lymphocytes in primary liver carcinoma (dated by TCRdb to about 2017). Sequencing used an Illumina HiSeq 2500. Starting from roughly 540 ng total RNA, TCRbeta-specific cDNA was produced by reverse transcription with a constant-region primer and ProtoScript II reverse transcriptase. Construction of the TCRbeta libraries relied on three nested rounds of multiplex PCR, following a slightly modified ARM-PCR procedure. Multiplex TRBV1-TRBV30 forward primers and a Cbeta reverse primer were used in the first two PCR rounds, each of which was run for approximately 9 cycles. TCRdb reanalyzed the raw reads on its own, using fastp at Q25 for trimming and MiXCR for clone calling, and kept in-frame beta chains. Rows are combined by CDR3 protein, so each entry shows the most common genes and DNA. This sample holds about 320,000 distinct CDR3 sequences; 65% were observed only once. The ten most abundant clones make up about 9.4% of the sample.

TRIzol reagent was used to extract blood RNA from unsorted whole blood, while the DNeasy Blood & Tissue kit provided the germline DNA. The sequencing sample was made of peripheral blood. Receptor source: a middle-aged man with primary liver carcinoma and hepatitis B virus infection.

Comments on this clonotype: A clone one base away is much larger, so this may be a read error. The chain has TRBV6-5 and TRBJ2-1; D remains unclear. V lost 6 bases, J lost 7 bases, and 13 bases lay in between. Germline values: CDR1 MNHEY, CDR2 SVGAGI. The CDR3 is 13 residues long. The CDR3 coding sequence is TGTGCCAGCAGCAAGATAGAAAAGAATGAGCAGTTCTTC. It translates to CASSKIEKNEQFF.

The chain employs TRBV12-3 or TRBV12-4 and TRBJ1-1; TRBD1 might be the D (6 bases). This CDR3 comprises 14 residues. V gave up 6 bases and J gave up 6 bases, with 17 bases separating them. The CDR3: CASREQGGRAEAFF. CDR3 DNA: TGTGCCAGCAGAGAACAGGGAGGACGGGCTGAAGCTTTCTTT.

About this clonotype itself: Compared with germline, one end of the junction differs, possibly owing to a read error. The rearrangement links TRBV13 to TRBJ2-1; the D is unclear. This CDR3 is built from 15 residues. Germline V gene sequence: CDR1 PRHDT, CDR2 FYEKMQ (reference sequence). The CDR3 DNA follows: TGTGCCGGCAGCTCCGGGCCCCATTCCTACAATGAGCAGTTCTTC. It yields the protein CAGSSGPHSYNEQFF.

This clonotype was detected ten times or more. The chain uses TRBV12-3 or TRBV12-4 and TRBJ2-2; the D gene could be TRBD1 or TRBD2 (5 bases each). The CDR3 loop spans 14 amino acids. Trimming removed 7 bases from V and 5 bases from J, with 14 bases in between. As DNA, the CDR3 is TGTGCCAGCACCTCCATGAGGGGTACCGGGGAGCTGTTTTTT. It yields the protein CASTSMRGTGELFF.

This clonotype was recorded once. The CDR3 end shows no conserved phenylalanine or tryptophan, and so a read error is likely. The V gene is TRBV4-2, the J gene TRBJ1-1; D not certain. This CDR3 is built from 15 residues. From germline, CDR1 is LGHNA and CDR2 YNFKEQ. V was shortened by 1 base and J by 5 bases, with 14 bases between the two germline ends. CDR3 protein: CASSQVTGRGTEAFL. The CDR3 DNA reads TGTGCCAGCAGCCAAGTAACCGGCCGAGGGACTGAAGCTTTCCTT.

With regard to this clonotype: The junction departs from the called germline gene at one end, perhaps through a read error. The chain has TRBV11-2 and TRBJ2-7; unclear D gene. CDR3 size: 14 residues. The germline V gene encodes CDR1 SGHAT and CDR2 FQNNGV. The CDR3 sequence: CVSSLGLQRDEQYF. The CDR3 nucleotides are TGTGTCAGCAGCTTAGGTCTTCAAAGGGACGAGCAGTACTTC. The complete variable domain, with remaining parts taken from reference TRBV11-2 and TRBJ2-7, reads EAGVAQSPRYKIIEKRQSVAFWCNPISGHATLYWYQQILGQGPKLLIQFQNNGVVDDSQLPKDRFSAERLKGVDSTLKIQPAKLEDSAVYLCVSSLGLQRDEQYFGPGTRLTVT.

This clonotype has just a few counts. Since a much larger clone is just one base distant, this may be a read error. In DNA, the CDR3 is TGTGCCAGCAGTTACGGACTAGGACGGATGAACACTGGAGCTTTCTTT. This codes for CASSYGLGRMNTGAFF. V is TRBV6-5 and J is TRBJ1-1; D is ambiguous. This CDR3 contains 16 residues. The germline CDR1 and CDR2 sequences are MNHEY and SVGAGI.

This clonotype has just one count. Possible read error: a much larger clone is one base away. The genes are TRBV6-2 or TRBV6-3 and TRBJ2-7; 9 bases are a match to TRBD2. The germline V gene has CDR1 MNHEY and CDR2 SVGEGT. This CDR3 contains 15 residues. The CDR3 DNA is TGTACCAGCAGCCAACCATCTAGCGGGGCCTACGAGCAGTACTTC. Protein: CTSSQPSSGAYEQYF.

Turning to this clonotype: Relative to the germline gene, one junction end is altered; a read error may explain this. V gene TRBV14 combines with J gene TRBJ1-2; D is undetermined. The CDR3 contains 13 residues. CDR1 is SGHDN and CDR2 is FVKESK in the germline V gene. This CDR3 reads CTSSPDVNYGYTF. The DNA of the CDR3 is TGTACCAGCAGCCCCGACGTCAACTATGGCTACACCTTC. Looking up the rest from reference TRBV14 and TRBJ1-2 gives the full variable domain: EAGVTQFPSHSVIEKGQTVTLRCDPISGHDNLYWYRRVMGKEIKFLLHFVKESKQDESGMPNNRFLAERTGGTYSTLKVQPAELEDSGVYFCTSSPDVNYGYTFGSGTRLTVV.

The rearrangement joins TRBV14 to TRBJ2-7; D gene uncertain. The CDR3 loop spans 14 amino acids. Germline assignment: CDR1 SGHDN and CDR2 FVKESK. Trimming left V 1 base short and J 2 bases short, with 9 bases between. The CDR3 DNA reads TGTGCCAGCAGCCAAGCTCCTGCAGCCTACGAGCAGTACTTC. Encoded protein: CASSQAPAAYEQYF.

This clonotype was detected ten times or more. The chain joins TRBV6-5 to TRBJ1-2; 8 bases are a match to TRBD1. The CDR3 spans 17 residues. V was pared by 0 bases and J by 2 bases, with 8 bases of the junction left unmatched. Per germline, CDR1 MNHEY and CDR2 SVGAGI. As DNA, the CDR3 is TGTGCCAGCAGTTACTCGCTAACCAGGGGGCAAAACTATGGCTACACCTTC. Translation: CASSYSLTRGQNYGYTF.

This clonotype has a count of ten or more. The genes are TRBV6-1 and TRBJ2-2; D gene unclear. CDR3 length: 14 residues. The germline gives CDR1 MNHNS, CDR2 SASEGT. V lost 8 bases and J 4 bases, leaving 14 bases between the germline ends. The CDR3 DNA reads TGTGCCAGCCCCGGCGTGGATGGCACCGGGGAGCTGTTTTTT. As protein: CASPGVDGTGELFF.

For this clonotype: Mismatch with germline at one junction end may stem from a read error. The CDR3 region is CSSSQDVPWGYTF. CDR3 nucleotide sequence: TGCTCCAGCAGCCAAGATGTACCTTGGGGCTACACCTTC. This chain links TRBV4-3 with TRBJ1-2; D is unresolved. Per germline, CDR1 LGHNA and CDR2 YSLEER. This CDR3 is 13 amino acids long.

Notes on this clonotype: A read error is possible here, since a much larger clone lies one base away. CDR3 nucleotide sequence: TGTGCCAGCAGTCACCAGGACGTCTCCTACGAGCAGTACTTC. Amino acids: CASSHQDVSYEQYF. This chain uses TRBV6-1 with TRBJ2-7; D unclear. V lost 5 bases to trimming and J lost 0 bases, with 11 bases between them. The V gene's germline CDR1 is MNHNS and CDR2 SASEGT. This CDR3 comprises 14 residues.

Points on this clonotype: Likely a read error: the CDR3 ends without its conserved phenylalanine or tryptophan. The V call is TRBV11-2, the J call TRBJ2-1, with D unclear. CDR1 SGHAT and CDR2 FQNNGV come from the germline V gene. This CDR3 region has 14 residues. The CDR3 DNA follows: TGTGCCGGCAGCTCCAGACGGTCTCGGGATGAGCAGTTCCTC. It translates to CAGSSRRSRDEQFL.

This clonotype has at least ten counts. CDR3 DNA sequence: TGCAGCGTCGGGACAGGGAACTACGAGCAGTACTTC. Translated, it gives CSVGTGNYEQYF. The J gene is TRBJ2-7, the V gene TRBV29-1; the match to TRBD1 covers 9 bases. This CDR3 is 12 amino acids long. The V gene end was trimmed by 6 bases and the J gene end by 3 bases; junction bases not matched to a gene: 3. The germline gives CDR1 SQVTM, CDR2 ANQGSEA.

In regard to this clonotype: An end of the junction differs from the germline gene, which may be a read error. The chain recombines TRBV6-2 or TRBV6-3 with TRBJ2-1, with D possibly being TRBD1 (6 bases). Germline V lookup: CDR1 MNHEY, CDR2 SVGEGT. CDR3 length equals 17 residues. CDR3 loop: CAITSSQSQGHYNEQLF. The CDR3 DNA follows: TGTGCCATCACTTCATCACAGTCCCAGGGGCACTACAATGAGCAGCTCTTC.

This clonotype has just a few counts. The chain combines TRBV19 with TRBJ2-6, with no clear D. Germline-derived CDR1 and CDR2 are LNHDA and SQIVND (reference sequence). The V end lost 5 bases, the J end lost 0 bases, and 8 bases lay between the germline ends. This CDR3 contains 15 residues. In DNA form, the CDR3 reads TGTGCCAGTAGTGTGGGATTCTCTGGGGCCAACGTCCTGACTTTC. Protein: CASSVGFSGANVLTF.

As for this clonotype: A read error may be the cause here, since a much bigger clone is one base away. The V call is TRBV6-1, the J call TRBJ2-1; perhaps TRBD2 as D (6 bases). CDR1 MNHNS and CDR2 SASEGT come from the germline V gene. CDR3 length: 13 residues. CDR3 loop: CASSDRGIYERFF. DNA of the CDR3: TGTGCCAGCAGTGATCGGGGGATTTATGAGCGGTTCTTC.

This chain joins TRBV5-1 and TRBJ1-5; TRBD1 aligns across 8 bases. This CDR3 contains 16 residues. The germline V gene has CDR1 SGHRS and CDR2 YFSETQ. V gave up 4 bases and J gave up 3 bases; unmatched junction bases: 9. In nucleotides, the CDR3 is TGCGCCAGCAGCCCCGGACAGGGAGCCTCCAATCAGCCCCAGCATTTT. This codes for CASSPGQGASNQPQHF.

Comment on this clonotype: This may stem from a read error, because a much larger clone lies one nucleotide away. CDR3 sequence reads: CRAGGGGDTEAFF. CDR3 sequence (DNA): TGCAGAGCTGGGGGGGGTGGGGACACTGAAGCTTTCTTT. The rearrangement links TRBV29-1 to TRBJ1-1; maybe TRBD1 (5 bases). The CDR3 length is 13 residues. The germline CDR1 and CDR2 sequences are SQVTM and ANQGSEA.